Presented here are 6 T cell receptor beta chains from one specimen sequenced in a study of T cell responses to AZD1222 COVID-19 vaccine. Profiled with immunoSEQ multiplex PCR; TCRdb holds only in-frame clones, not every one. The table lists 100,000 to 150,000 clones, around 87% of them singletons. The specimen was peripheral blood, collected on day 0 of AZD1222 vaccination. The receptors shown here come from an adult in good health.

The chain has TRBV5-4 and TRBJ1-2, with 9 bases lining up with TRBD1. The V gene end was trimmed by 0 bases and the J gene end by 7 bases; junction bases not matched to a gene: 7. The CDR3 runs to 15 residues. Germline V gene lookup returns CDR1 SGHNT and CDR2 YYREEE (reference sequence). CDR3 sequence (DNA): TGTGCCAGCAGCTTGGCCGGGGGACAGGGATTTGGCTACACCTTC. It translates to CASSLAGGQGFGYTF.

The chain couples TRBV14 to TRBJ1-1, with 9 nucleotides matching TRBD1. The length of the CDR3 is 15 residues. CDR1 is SGHDN, CDR2 FVKESK, per germline. The trim removed 4 bases at V and 4 bases at J, leaving 7 bases unmatched. The CDR3 here is CASSPSGTGSTEAFF. CDR3 nucleotide sequence: TGTGCCAGCAGCCCTTCCGGGACAGGGAGCACTGAAGCTTTCTTT.

The chain couples TRBV29-1 to TRBJ2-1; 8 bases are a match to TRBD2. Germline V lookup: CDR1 SQVTM, CDR2 ANQGSEA. The CDR3 extends over 16 amino acids. V lost 5 bases, J lost 1 base, and 10 bases stayed unmatched. The CDR3 here is CSVRTSSGASYNEQFF. Here the CDR3 DNA reads TGCAGCGTTAGGACTAGCTCCGGAGCGTCCTACAATGAGCAGTTCTTC.

The rearrangement uses TRBV27 and TRBJ2-2; D not resolved. From germline, CDR1 is MNHEY and CDR2 SMNVEV (reference sequence). Trimming shortened V by 8 bases and J by 2 bases, and 9 bases separated the two germline ends. This CDR3 region has 13 residues. CDR3 bases: TGTGCCAGCCTTCCGAGAAACACCGGGGAGCTGTTTTTT. This gives the protein CASLPRNTGELFF.

The chain recombines TRBV10-3 with TRBJ2-1; 11 bases agree with TRBD2. The CDR3 contains 16 residues. From germline, CDR1 is ENHRY and CDR2 SYGVKD. Trimming at V came to 7 bases and at J to 4 bases, leaving 9 bases not matched to a gene. CDR3 DNA sequence: TGTGCCATCACGGGAAAGACTAGCGGGATTTACAATGAGCAGTTCTTC. It specifies CAITGKTSGIYNEQFF.

As DNA, the CDR3 is TGTGCCAGCAGCTTACTCGGGACAGGGAACACTGAAGCTTTCTTT. Protein: CASSLLGTGNTEAFF. V is TRBV7-3 and J is TRBJ1-1, with TRBD1 matching over 8 bases. The germline V gene has CDR1 SGHTA and CDR2 FQGTGA. The CDR3 runs to 15 residues. V was clipped by 2 bases and J by 1 base; unmatched bases: 3.